What follows describes a single T cell receptor (beta chain). Other DNA sequences in this sample translate to the same CDR3. This entry belongs to a study of blood T cell repertoires in COVID-19. Study overall: Italy, Spain and the United States were the sources of the convalescent and acute COVID-19 samples. In each case, the material was cDNA or gDNA derived from T cells, B-cell-depleted T cells, or PBMCs.

One Seattle source followed patients from active infection through their disease course. The V and J ends lost 2 bases and 0 bases respectively, with 7 bases between them. This CDR3 region has 14 residues. Germline values: CDR1 LNHDA, CDR2 SQIVND (reference sequence). Original processing methods: How many nucleated cells were present was estimated from reference gene primer amplification. Sequencing was performed with immunoSEQ multiplex PCR; in TCRdb, only in-frame clones are kept and a portion is missing. The DNA was the basis for D and trimming; V, J and clone size are from that table. Of some 170,000 clones in the sample, over 80% are singletons; the top ten hold over 6.5%.

The chain joins TRBV19 to TRBJ1-1, with D maybe TRBD1 (6 bases). The clonotype was recovered from a woman aged 40 to 50 with COVID-19, enrolled during active disease. Sequencing input: peripheral blood. CDR3 region: CASSIQGMNTEAFF. The DNA of the CDR3 is TGTGCCAGTAGTATACAGGGGATGAACACTGAAGCTTTCTTT.